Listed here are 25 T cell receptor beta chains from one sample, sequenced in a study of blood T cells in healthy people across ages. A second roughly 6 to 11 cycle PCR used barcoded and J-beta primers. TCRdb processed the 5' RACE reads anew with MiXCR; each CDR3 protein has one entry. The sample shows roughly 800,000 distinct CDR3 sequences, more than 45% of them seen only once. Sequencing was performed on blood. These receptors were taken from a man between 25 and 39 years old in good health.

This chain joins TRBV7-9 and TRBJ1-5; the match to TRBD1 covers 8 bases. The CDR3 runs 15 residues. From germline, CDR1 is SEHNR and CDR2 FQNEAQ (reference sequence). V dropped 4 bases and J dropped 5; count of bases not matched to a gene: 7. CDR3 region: CASSSTGTGYQPQHF. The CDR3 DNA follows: TGTGCCAGCAGCTCCACCGGGACAGGTTATCAGCCCCAGCATTTT. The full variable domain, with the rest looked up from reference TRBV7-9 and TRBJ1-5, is DTGVSQNPRHKITKRGQNVTFRCDPISEHNRLYWYRQTLGQGPEFLTYFQNEAQLEKSRLLSDRFSAERPKGSFSTLEIQRTEQGDSAMYLCASSSTGTGYQPQHFGDGTRLSIL.

For the CDR3, the DNA is TGTGCCAGCAGCGCGACGACTAGCGGCGACCAAGAGACCCAGTACTTC. It yields the protein CASSATTSGDQETQYF. The V gene is TRBV7-9, the J gene TRBJ2-5, with TRBD2 matching 9 bases. This CDR3 is built from 16 residues. Looked up from germline, CDR1 is SEHNR and CDR2 is FQNEAQ (reference sequence). The V segment lost 5 bases and the J segment 0 bases; nucleotides outside the gene matches: 7.

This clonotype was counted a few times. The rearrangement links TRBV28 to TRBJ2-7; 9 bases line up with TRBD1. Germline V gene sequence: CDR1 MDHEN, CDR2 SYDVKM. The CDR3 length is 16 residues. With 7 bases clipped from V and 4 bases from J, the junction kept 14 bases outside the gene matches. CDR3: CASKGTGIYRRYEQYF. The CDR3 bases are TGTGCCAGCAAGGGGACAGGGATCTACCGGAGGTACGAGCAGTACTTC.

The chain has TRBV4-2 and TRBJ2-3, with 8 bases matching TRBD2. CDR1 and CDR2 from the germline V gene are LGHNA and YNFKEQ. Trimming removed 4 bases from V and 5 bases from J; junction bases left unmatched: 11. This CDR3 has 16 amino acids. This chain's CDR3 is CASSPIGTRAEDTQYF. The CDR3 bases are TGTGCCAGCAGCCCTATCGGGACTAGAGCGGAAGATACGCAGTATTTT.

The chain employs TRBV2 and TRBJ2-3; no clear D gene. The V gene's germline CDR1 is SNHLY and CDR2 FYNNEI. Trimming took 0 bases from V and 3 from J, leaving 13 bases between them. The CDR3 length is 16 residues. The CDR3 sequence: CASSEAQAELTDTQYF. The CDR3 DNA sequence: TGTGCCAGCAGTGAAGCGCAGGCGGAACTTACAGATACGCAGTATTTT.

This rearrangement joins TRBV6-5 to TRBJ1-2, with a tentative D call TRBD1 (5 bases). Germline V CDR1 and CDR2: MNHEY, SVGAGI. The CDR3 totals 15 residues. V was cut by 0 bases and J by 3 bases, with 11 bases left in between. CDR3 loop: CASSYSGAWDYGYTF. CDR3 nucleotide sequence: TGTGCCAGCAGTTACTCCGGGGCGTGGGACTATGGCTACACCTTC.

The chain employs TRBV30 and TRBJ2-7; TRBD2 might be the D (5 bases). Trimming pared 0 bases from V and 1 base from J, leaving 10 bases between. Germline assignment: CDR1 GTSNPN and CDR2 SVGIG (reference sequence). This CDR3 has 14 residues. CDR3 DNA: TGTGCCTGGAGTGTAGACGGGGAGTCCTACGAGCAGTACTTC. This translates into CAWSVDGESYEQYF.

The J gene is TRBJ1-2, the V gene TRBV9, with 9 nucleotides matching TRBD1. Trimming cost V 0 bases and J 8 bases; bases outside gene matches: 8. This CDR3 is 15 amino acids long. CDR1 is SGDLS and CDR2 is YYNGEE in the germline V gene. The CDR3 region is CASSVGPGQGFGYTF. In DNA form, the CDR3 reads TGTGCCAGCAGCGTAGGACCGGGACAGGGCTTCGGCTACACCTTC.

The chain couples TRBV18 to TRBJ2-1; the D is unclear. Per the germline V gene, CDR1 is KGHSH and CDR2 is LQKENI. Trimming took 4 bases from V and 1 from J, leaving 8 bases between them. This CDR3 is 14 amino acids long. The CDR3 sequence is CASSLRMSYNEQFF. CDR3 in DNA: TGTGCCAGCTCACTAAGGATGTCCTACAATGAGCAGTTCTTC.

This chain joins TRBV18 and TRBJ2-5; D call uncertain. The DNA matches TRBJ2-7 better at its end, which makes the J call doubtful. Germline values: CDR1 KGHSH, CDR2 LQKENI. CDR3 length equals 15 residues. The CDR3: CASSPPVNSGYEQYF. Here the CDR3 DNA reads TGTGCCAGCTCACCACCGGTGAATTCTGGCTACGAGCAGTACTTC.

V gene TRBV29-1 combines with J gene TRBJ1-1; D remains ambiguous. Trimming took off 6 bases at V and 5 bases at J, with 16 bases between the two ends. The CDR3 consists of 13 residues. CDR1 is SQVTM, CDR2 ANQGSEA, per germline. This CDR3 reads CSVDLDGVTEAFF. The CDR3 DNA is TGCAGCGTCGACCTCGACGGGGTAACTGAAGCTTTCTTT.

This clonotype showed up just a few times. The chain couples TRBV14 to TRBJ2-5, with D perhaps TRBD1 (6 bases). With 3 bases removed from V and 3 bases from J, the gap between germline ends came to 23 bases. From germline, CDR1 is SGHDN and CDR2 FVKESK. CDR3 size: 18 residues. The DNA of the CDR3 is TGTGCCAGCAGCCACCGAAAGACCCCGGGACATTTAAAAGAGACCCAGTACTTC. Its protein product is CASSHRKTPGHLKETQYF.

CDR3 sequence (DNA): TGTGCCAGCAGCTTAGATGGCGGGAGGGCCTACAATGAGCAGTTCTTC. Translated, it gives CASSLDGGRAYNEQFF. This chain joins TRBV7-2 and TRBJ2-1; 9 positions match TRBD2. Trimming cost V 1 base and J 2 bases; bases outside gene matches: 3. The CDR3 is 16 residues long. In germline, CDR1 is SGHTA, CDR2 FQGNSA.

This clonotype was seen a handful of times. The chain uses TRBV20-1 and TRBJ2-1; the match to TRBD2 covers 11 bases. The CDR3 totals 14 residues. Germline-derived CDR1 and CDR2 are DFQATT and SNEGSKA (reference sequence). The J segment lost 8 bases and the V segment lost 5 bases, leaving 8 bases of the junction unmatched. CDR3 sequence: CSAASSGRPYEQFF. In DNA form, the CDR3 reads TGCAGTGCTGCCTCTAGCGGGAGGCCCTATGAGCAGTTCTTC.

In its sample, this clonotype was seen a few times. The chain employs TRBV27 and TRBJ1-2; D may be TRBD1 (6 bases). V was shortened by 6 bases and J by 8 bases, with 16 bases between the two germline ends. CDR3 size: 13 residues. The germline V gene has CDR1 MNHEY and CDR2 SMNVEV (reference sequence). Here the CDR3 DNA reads TGTGCCAGCAGCCAAGGCCTAGGGGGGGGCTACACCTTC. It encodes CASSQGLGGGYTF.

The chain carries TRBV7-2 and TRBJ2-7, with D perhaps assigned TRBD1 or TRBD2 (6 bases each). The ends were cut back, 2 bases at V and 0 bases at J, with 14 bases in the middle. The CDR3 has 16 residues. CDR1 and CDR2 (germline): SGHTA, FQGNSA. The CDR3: CASSLSPTGASYEQYF. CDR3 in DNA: TGTGCCAGCAGCTTATCTCCTACGGGGGCCTCCTACGAGCAGTACTTC.

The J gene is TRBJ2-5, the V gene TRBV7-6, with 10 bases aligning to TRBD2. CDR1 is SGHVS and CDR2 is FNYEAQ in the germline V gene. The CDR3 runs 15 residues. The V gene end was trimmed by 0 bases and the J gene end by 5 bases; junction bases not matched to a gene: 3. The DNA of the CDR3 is TGTGCCAGCAGCTTAGCGGCTAGCGGGGGTGAGACCCAGTACTTC. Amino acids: CASSLAASGGETQYF.

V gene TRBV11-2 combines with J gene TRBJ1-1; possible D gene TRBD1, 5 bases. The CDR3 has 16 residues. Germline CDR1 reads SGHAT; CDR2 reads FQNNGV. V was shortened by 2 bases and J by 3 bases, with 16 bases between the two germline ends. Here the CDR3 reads CASSLRVGKGDTEAFF. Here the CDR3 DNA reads TGTGCCAGCAGCTTACGTGTTGGGAAAGGGGACACTGAAGCTTTCTTT. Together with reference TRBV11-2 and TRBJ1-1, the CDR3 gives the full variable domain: EAGVAQSPRYKIIEKRQSVAFWCNPISGHATLYWYQQILGQGPKLLIQFQNNGVVDDSQLPKDRFSAERLKGVDSTLKIQPAKLEDSAVYLCASSLRVGKGDTEAFFGQGTRLTVV.

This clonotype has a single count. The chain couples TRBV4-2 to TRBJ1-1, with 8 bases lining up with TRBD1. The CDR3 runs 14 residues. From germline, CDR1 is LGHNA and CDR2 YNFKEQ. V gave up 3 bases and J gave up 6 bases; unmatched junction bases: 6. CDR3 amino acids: CASSHLTGEAEAFF. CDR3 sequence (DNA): TGTGCCAGCAGCCATTTGACAGGGGAGGCTGAAGCTTTCTTT.

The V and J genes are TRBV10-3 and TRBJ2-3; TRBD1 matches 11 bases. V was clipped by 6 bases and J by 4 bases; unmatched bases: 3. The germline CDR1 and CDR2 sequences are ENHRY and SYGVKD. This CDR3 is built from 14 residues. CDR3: CAIRDRGRADTQYF. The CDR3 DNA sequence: TGTGCCATCAGGGACAGGGGGCGAGCAGATACGCAGTATTTT.

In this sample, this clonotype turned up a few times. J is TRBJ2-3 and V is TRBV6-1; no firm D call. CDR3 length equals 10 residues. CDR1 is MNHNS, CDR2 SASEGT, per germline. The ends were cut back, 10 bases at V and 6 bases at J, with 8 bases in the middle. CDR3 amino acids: CATFRDTQYF. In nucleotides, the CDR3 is TGTGCCACATTTAGGGATACGCAGTATTTT.

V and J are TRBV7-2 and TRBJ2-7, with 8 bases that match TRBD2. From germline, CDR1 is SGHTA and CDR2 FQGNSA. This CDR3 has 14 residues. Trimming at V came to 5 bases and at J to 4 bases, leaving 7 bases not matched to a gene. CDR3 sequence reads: CASSPRAGEYEQYF. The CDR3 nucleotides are TGTGCCAGCAGCCCGAGAGCGGGAGAGTACGAGCAGTACTTC.

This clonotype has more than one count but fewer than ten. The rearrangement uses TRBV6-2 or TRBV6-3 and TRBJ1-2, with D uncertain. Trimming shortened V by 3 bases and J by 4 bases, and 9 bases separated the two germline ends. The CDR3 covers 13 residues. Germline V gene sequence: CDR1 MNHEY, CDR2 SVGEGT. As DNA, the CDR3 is TGTGCCAGCAGTTATCCAGAAACCTATGGCTACACCTTC. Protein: CASSYPETYGYTF.

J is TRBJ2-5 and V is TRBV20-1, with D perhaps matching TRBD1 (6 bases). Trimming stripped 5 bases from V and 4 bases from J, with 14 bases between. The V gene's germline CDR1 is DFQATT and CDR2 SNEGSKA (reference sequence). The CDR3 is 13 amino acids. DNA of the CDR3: TGCAGTGCTTTCTTGAAGGGGGTAGAGACCCAGTACTTC. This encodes CSAFLKGVETQYF.

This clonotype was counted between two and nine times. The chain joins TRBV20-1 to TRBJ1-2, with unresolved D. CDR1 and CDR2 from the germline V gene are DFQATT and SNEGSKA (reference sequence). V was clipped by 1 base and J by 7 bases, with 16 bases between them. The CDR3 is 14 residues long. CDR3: CSARVSEGRSGYTF. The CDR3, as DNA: TGCAGTGCTAGAGTTTCTGAGGGTCGGAGTGGCTACACCTTC.